This is a list of T cell receptor beta chains from one sample in a study of T cell responses to AZD1222 COVID-19 vaccine. Produced via immunoSEQ multiplex PCR; TCRdb's table is partial and in-frame only. Of around 99,000 clones in the sample, approximately 90% were seen once. This sample comprised peripheral blood, obtained on day 0 of AZD1222 vaccination. These receptors came from an adult in good health. Each CDR3 is given with its conserved first and last residue. A D gene is named only where the DNA matches it firmly. Rows give clone size only sometimes, using once, few, many, or a class for an expanded clone.

v_gene,j_gene,d_gene,abundance,CDR3nt,CDR3aa
TRBV5-1,TRBJ2-2,-,once,TGCGCCAGCAGCATCCGGGACAGGGGACAAGCGGGAGGTCCGGGGGAGCTGTTTTTT,CASSIRDRGQAGGPGELFF
TRBV2,TRBJ2-4,-,-,TGTGCCAGCAGTGAAATCTCCCCACTTCTAGCCAAAAACATTCAGTACTTC,CASSEISPLLAKNIQYF
TRBV5-1,TRBJ1-4,-,-,TGCGCCAGCAGCTTATCCAGGGTTTCTGAAAAACTGTTTTTT,CASSLSRVSEKLFF
TRBV19,TRBJ2-2,-,-,TGTGCCAGTAGCCAGGGGAACGGGGAGCTGTTTTTT,CASSQGNGELFF
TRBV6-2/TRBV6-3,TRBJ1-1,-,-,TGTGCCAGCAGTCGTTTGAACCTTGAAGCTTTCTTT,CASSRLNLEAFF
TRBV3-1/TRBV3-2,TRBJ2-5,TRBD1,-,TGTGCCAGCAGCGGGACAGGGGGTTTGAGTCGAGAGACCCAGTACTTC,CASSGTGGLSRETQYF
TRBV19,TRBJ1-2,TRBD1,-,TGTGCCAGTACCCCCATTGGACAGGGTCTGGATGGCTACACCTTC,CASTPIGQGLDGYTF
TRBV9,TRBJ2-6,-,-,TGTGCCAGCAGCGTAGAGGGCGGCCCCTCTGGGGCCAACGTCCTGACTTTC,CASSVEGGPSGANVLTF
TRBV10-3,TRBJ1-5,-,-,TGTGCCATCACTGGCGGCAGGGATCAGCCCCAGCATTTT,CAITGGRDQPQHF
TRBV4-2,TRBJ1-1,-,few,TGTGCCAGCAGCCAAGCCGAATCCGTGAACACTGAAGCTTTCTTT,CASSQAESVNTEAFF
TRBV18,TRBJ2-2,-,-,TGTGCCAGCTCACCACGTACCAGGGTGGACACCGGGGAGCTGTTTTTT,CASSPRTRVDTGELFF
TRBV7-2,TRBJ2-7,-,-,TGTGCCAGCAGCCCACCCTCCTACGAGCAGTACTTC,CASSPPSYEQYF
TRBV7-2,TRBJ2-3,TRBD2,-,TGTGCCAGCAGCCCCCAAGTCGGGGGGGGCCTGGGCACAGATACGCAGTATTTT,CASSPQVGGGLGTDTQYF
TRBV9,TRBJ1-2,TRBD1,-,TGTGCCAGCAGCGCGAAAATGGGGACAGCACTTAACTATGGCTACACCTTC,CASSAKMGTALNYGYTF
TRBV5-1,TRBJ1-2,TRBD1,-,TGCGCCAGCAGCTTGGAGCGACAGGGATCCGATGGCTACACCTTC,CASSLERQGSDGYTF
TRBV16,TRBJ1-2,-,-,TGTGCCAGCAGCCAATCGCGGGACTCCGGTGGCTACACCTTC,CASSQSRDSGGYTF
TRBV11-2,TRBJ2-7,-,-,TGTGCCAGCACCCCTCGGGTAGGGAGCGAGCAGTACTTC,CASTPRVGSEQYF
TRBV7-2,TRBJ2-7,-,-,TGTGCCAGCACCCTGGGGGGCCCCAGCTCCTACGAGCAGTACTTC,CASTLGGPSSYEQYF
TRBV5-6,TRBJ1-1,TRBD1,-,TGTGCCAGCAGCTGGGGGACAGGGCGAGGGTCGAGTGAAGCTTTCTTT,CASSWGTGRGSSEAFF
TRBV19,TRBJ1-4,TRBD1,-,TGTGCCAGTAGTATAGGACAGGGGTCCGAAAAACTGTTTTTT,CASSIGQGSEKLFF
TRBV6-2/TRBV6-3,TRBJ1-4,-,-,TGTGCCAGCAGTCGCCATAAGGCAACTAATGAAAAACTGTTTTTT,CASSRHKATNEKLFF
TRBV3-1/TRBV3-2,TRBJ1-2,-,-,TGTGCCAGCAGCCAAGATTCAGTGAGCTATGGCTACACCTTC,CASSQDSVSYGYTF
TRBV19,TRBJ1-4,TRBD1,-,TGTGCCAGTAGTATCCCGGACAGGGGGCTTGAAAAACTGTTTTTT,CASSIPDRGLEKLFF
TRBV28,TRBJ1-3,TRBD1,medium-sized,TGTGCCAGCAGTCCCGGGACAGGGGTGGTCAACACCATATATTTT,CASSPGTGVVNTIYF
TRBV27,TRBJ2-5,-,-,TGTGCCAGCAGGGATCCCGGCGAGACCCAGTACTTC,CASRDPGETQYF
TRBV6-6,TRBJ1-2,-,-,TGTGCCAGCAGCCCCCTTGAGACAGTATACTATGGCTACACCTTC,CASSPLETVYYGYTF
TRBV29-1,TRBJ1-2,-,-,TGCAGCGTTGAAGTGCTGGAGTCTGGCTACACCTTC,CSVEVLESGYTF
TRBV18,TRBJ2-2,-,-,TGTGCCAGCTCACATGCCGAGGGCGCGAACACCGGGGAGCTGTTTTTT,CASSHAEGANTGELFF
TRBV7-2,TRBJ2-3,-,-,TGTGCCAGCAGCTTAGGTCTCCCAAACCTAGGCCCAGATACGCAGTATTTT,CASSLGLPNLGPDTQYF
TRBV30,TRBJ1-4,-,-,TGTGCCTGGGCCGCCGGCGAAAAACTGTTTTTT,CAWAAGEKLFF
TRBV4-2,TRBJ2-7,TRBD2,once,TGTGCCAGCAGACGGACTAGCGGGAGGAACCAACGGTCCTACGAGCAGTACTTC,CASRRTSGRNQRSYEQYF
TRBV27,TRBJ2-1,-,once,TGTGCCAGCAGTTACTCCCCTCGGGTGGGCGGGCAGTTCTTC,CASSYSPRVGGQFF
TRBV5-1,TRBJ1-2,-,-,TGCGCCAGCAGCTTGGATCTGGGTGACTATGGCTACACCTTC,CASSLDLGDYGYTF
TRBV12-5,TRBJ1-2,-,-,TGTGCTAGTGGTGTCATCCCGGGGCGCACGCCCATCTATGGCTACACCTTC,CASGVIPGRTPIYGYTF
TRBV28,TRBJ1-6,-,-,TGTGCCAGCAGTTTATGGTTAGACTTCGGGATGGGAGCCGATAATTCACCCCTCCACTTT,CASSLWLDFGMGADNSPLHF
TRBV5-1,TRBJ2-5,TRBD2,-,TGCGCCAGCAGCTCCACTAGCGCAGAAACCCAAGAGACCCAGTACTTC,CASSSTSAETQETQYF
TRBV18,TRBJ2-2,-,-,TGTGCCAGCTCGAAACTCACCGGGGAGCTGTTTTTT,CASSKLTGELFF
TRBV19,TRBJ2-1,-,-,TGTGCCAGTAGTATAGTCGGCCAGCATGAGCAGTTCTTC,CASSIVGQHEQFF
TRBV7-3,TRBJ1-1,-,-,TGTGCCAGCAGCTTATCATCACAAAACACTGAAGCTTTCTTT,CASSLSSQNTEAFF
TRBV19,TRBJ1-1,-,once,TGTGCCAGTAGTATTCGGGGCGGGAGCACTGAAGCTTTCTTT,CASSIRGGSTEAFF
TRBV12-3/TRBV12-4,TRBJ2-2,TRBD2,-,TGTGCCAGCAGTTCTGGGACTAGGGAGTTTTTT,CASSSGTREFF
TRBV5-1,TRBJ2-7,-,few,TGCGCCAGCAGCGGCGGATTAACTACTGCCGGGGACGAGCAGTACTTC,CASSGGLTTAGDEQYF
TRBV23-1,TRBJ1-2,-,few,TGCGCCAGCAGCCCGATTCGACAGGAACGTCCTGGCTACACCTTC,CASSPIRQERPGYTF
TRBV28,TRBJ2-7,-,-,TGTGCCAGCAGGGAGGGGAACGAGCAGTACTTC,CASREGNEQYF
TRBV19,TRBJ1-5,-,-,TGTGCCAGCCAGCCAAATAGCAATCAGCCCCAGCATTTT,CASQPNSNQPQHF
TRBV30,TRBJ2-5,-,-,TGTGCCTGGAGTGTAGAGAGTTCAGTCCAAGAGACCCAGTACTTC,CAWSVESSVQETQYF
TRBV7-9,TRBJ1-1,-,few,TGTGCCAGCAGCTCGCAGTCACAGCAAGCTGAAGCTTTCTTT,CASSSQSQQAEAFF
TRBV5-5,TRBJ1-5,-,-,TGTGCCAGCAGCTTGAGGGTGGCTGGCGATCAGCCCCAGCATTTT,CASSLRVAGDQPQHF
TRBV7-3,TRBJ2-3,TRBD2,-,TGTGCCAGCAGCTCCACCGGGACTAGCGGGGGATCAAATACGCAGTATTTT,CASSSTGTSGGSNTQYF
TRBV6-6,TRBJ2-7,TRBD2,once,TGTGCCAGCAGGCGAGCGGGAGGTATTGACGAGCAGTACTTC,CASRRAGGIDEQYF
TRBV28,TRBJ2-7,TRBD1,-,TGTGCCAGCAGTTTATTCGGACAGGGGAGCTCCTACGAGCAGTACTTC,CASSLFGQGSSYEQYF
TRBV19,TRBJ2-7,TRBD2,-,TGTGCCAGTAGTATAGCGTCCGTTTTTCGTTCGGGGACGGGAGGGCCCCAACAGACCTACGAGCAGTACTTC,CASSIASVFRSGTGGPQQTYEQYF
TRBV30,TRBJ1-5,-,once,TGTGCCTGGAATATACAGGGTAAAGCCCAGCATTTT,CAWNIQGKAQHF
TRBV10-3,TRBJ1-2,-,-,TGTGCCACCAAGGACCTAGAAGGCTATGGCTACACCTTC,CATKDLEGYGYTF
TRBV28,TRBJ2-7,-,-,TGTGCCAGCAGTCCAAGACTAGTAATTGAGCAGTACTTC,CASSPRLVIEQYF
TRBV14,TRBJ2-1,TRBD2,-,TGTGCCAGCAGCCTTCTAGCGGCCTCCTACAATGAGCAGTTCTTC,CASSLLAASYNEQFF
TRBV24-1,TRBJ1-2,-,-,TGTGCCACCAGTGATTGGCAGACTAACTATGGCTACACCTTC,CATSDWQTNYGYTF
TRBV15,TRBJ1-4,-,-,TGTGCCACCAGCAGAGTTTTGTGGGGAGGTGAAAAACTGTTTTTT,CATSRVLWGGEKLFF
TRBV18,TRBJ1-5,-,-,TGTGCCAGCTCACCCTTTGGGGATAATCAGCCCCAGCATTTT,CASSPFGDNQPQHF
TRBV7-3,TRBJ2-7,-,-,TGTGCCAGCAGCTTCGGAGGCTCCTACGAGCAGTACTTC,CASSFGGSYEQYF